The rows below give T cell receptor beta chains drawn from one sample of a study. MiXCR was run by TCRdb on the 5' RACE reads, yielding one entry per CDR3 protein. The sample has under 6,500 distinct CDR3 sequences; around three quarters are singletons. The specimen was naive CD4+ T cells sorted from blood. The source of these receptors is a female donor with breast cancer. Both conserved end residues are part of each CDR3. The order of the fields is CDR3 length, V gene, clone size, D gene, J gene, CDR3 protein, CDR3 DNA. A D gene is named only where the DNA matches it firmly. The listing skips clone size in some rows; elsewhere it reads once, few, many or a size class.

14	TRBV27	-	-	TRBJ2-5	CASSDRYFQETQYF	TGTGCCAGCAGTGACCGGTACTTTCAAGAGACCCAGTACTTC
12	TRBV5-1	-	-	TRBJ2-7	CASAEGAYEQYF	TGCGCCAGCGCCGAGGGCGCCTACGAGCAGTACTTC
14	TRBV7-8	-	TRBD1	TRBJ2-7	CASSSGQGANEQYF	TGTGCCAGCAGCTCCGGACAGGGGGCCAACGAGCAGTACTTC
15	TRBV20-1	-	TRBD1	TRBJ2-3	CSAREGQGAIDTQYF	TGCAGTGCTAGAGAGGGGCAGGGGGCGATAGATACGCAGTATTTT
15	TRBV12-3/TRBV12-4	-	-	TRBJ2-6	CASGDGRSRANVLTF	TGTGCCAGCGGAGATGGGAGGTCTCGGGCCAACGTCCTGACTTTC
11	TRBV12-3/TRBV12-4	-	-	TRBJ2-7	CASSAMGEQYF	TGTGCCAGCAGTGCGATGGGGGAGCAGTACTTC
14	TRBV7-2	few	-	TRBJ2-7	CASTFVQTSGEQYF	TGTGCCAGCACTTTCGTCCAGACGTCGGGGGAGCAGTACTTC
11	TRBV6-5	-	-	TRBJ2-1	CASMAGNEQFF	TGTGCCAGCATGGCCGGCAATGAGCAGTTCTTC
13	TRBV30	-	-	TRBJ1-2	CAWSVQGDYGYAF	TGTGCCTGGAGTGTACAGGGAGACTATGGCTACGCCTTC
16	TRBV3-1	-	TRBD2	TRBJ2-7	CASSDVAGGRSYEQYF	TGTGCCAGCAGCGATGTAGCGGGTGGACGCAGCTACGAGCAGTACTTC
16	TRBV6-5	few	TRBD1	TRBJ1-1	CASSPTPGQGRTEAFF	TGTGCCAGCAGTCCGACACCGGGACAGGGTCGGACTGAAGCTTTCTTT
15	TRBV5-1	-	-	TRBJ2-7	CASSLELTGVSEQYF	TGTGCCAGCAGCTTGGAGCTAACGGGAGTCTCCGAGCAGTACTTC
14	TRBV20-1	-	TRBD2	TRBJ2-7	CSARPPGLDYEQYF	TGCAGTGCTAGGCCTCCGGGACTAGACTACGAGCAGTACTTC
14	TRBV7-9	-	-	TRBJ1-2	CASSLPGSNYGYTF	TGTGCCAGCAGCTTACCAGGGAGCAACTATGGCTACACCTTC
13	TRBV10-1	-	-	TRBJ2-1	CASSESWDNEQFF	TGCGCCAGCAGTGAGTCGTGGGACAATGAGCAGTTCTTC
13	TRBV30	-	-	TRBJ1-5	CAWSLSWDQPQHF	TGTGCCTGGAGTTTGAGTTGGGACCAGCCCCAGCATTTT
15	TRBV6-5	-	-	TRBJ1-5	CASSSHRFSNQPQHF	TGTGCCAGCAGTTCACACAGGTTTAGCAATCAGCCCCAGCATTTT
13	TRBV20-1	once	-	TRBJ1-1	CSAPVPGNTEAFF	TGCAGTGCCCCCGTACCGGGGAACACTGAAGCTTTCTTT
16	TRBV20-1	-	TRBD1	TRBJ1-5	CSARDHRTGVNQPQHF	TGCAGTGCTAGAGATCACAGGACAGGGGTAAATCAGCCCCAGCATTTT
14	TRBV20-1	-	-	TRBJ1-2	CSARGQGNDYGYTF	TGCAGTGCTAGGGGACAAGGGAACGACTATGGCTACACCTTC
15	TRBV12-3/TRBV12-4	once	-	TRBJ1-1	CASSFLGGVSTEAFF	TGTGCCAGCAGTTTCTTAGGCGGGGTTAGTACTGAAGCTTTCTTT
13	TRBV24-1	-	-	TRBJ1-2	CATSDLSAYGYTF	TGTGCCACCAGTGATTTAAGCGCCTACGGCTACACCTTC
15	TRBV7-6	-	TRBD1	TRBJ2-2	CASGMGQDNTGELFF	TGTGCCAGCGGCATGGGACAGGATAACACCGGGGAGCTGTTTTTT
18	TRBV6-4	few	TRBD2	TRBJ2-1	CASSPRGREGLSYNEQFF	TGTGCCAGCAGTCCCCGGGGGCGGGAGGGCCTCTCCTACAATGAGCAGTTCTTC
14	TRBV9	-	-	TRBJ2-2	CASSVVGFPGELFF	TGTGCCAGCAGCGTAGTCGGGTTTCCCGGGGAGCTGTTTTTT
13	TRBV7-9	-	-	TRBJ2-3	CASSYTGGPPILF	TGTGCCAGCAGCTACACCGGAGGACCTCCTATACTCTTT
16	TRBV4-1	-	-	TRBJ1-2	CASSQEGRQGGSGYTF	TGCGCCAGCAGCCAAGAGGGTCGGCAGGGAGGTTCTGGCTACACCTTC
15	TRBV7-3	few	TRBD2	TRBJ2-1	CASSQLAGGIYEQFF	TGTGCCAGCAGCCAACTAGCGGGGGGGATCTATGAGCAGTTCTTC
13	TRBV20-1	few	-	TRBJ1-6	CSARSLALGPLHF	TGCAGTGCTAGATCTCTCGCACTGGGACCCCTCCACTTT
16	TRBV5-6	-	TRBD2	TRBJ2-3	CASSPDSGLMGDTQYF	TGTGCCAGCAGCCCGGATAGCGGGTTAATGGGAGATACGCAGTATTTT
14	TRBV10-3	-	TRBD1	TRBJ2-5	CAISERDREQTQYF	TGTGCCATCAGTGAGAGGGACAGGGAACAGACCCAGTACTTC
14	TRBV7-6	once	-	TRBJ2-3	CASSLVQGADTQYF	TGTGCCAGCAGCTTAGTACAGGGTGCAGATACGCAGTATTTT
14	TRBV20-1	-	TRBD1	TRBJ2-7	CSADGQASSYEQYF	TGCAGTGCTGACGGACAGGCCAGCTCCTACGAGCAGTACTTC
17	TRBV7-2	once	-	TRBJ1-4	CASSLVRGQGTNEKLFF	TGTGCCAGCAGCTTAGTCAGAGGGCAGGGGACTAATGAAAAACTGTTTTTT
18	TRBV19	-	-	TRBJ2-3	CASSKSGAAGQTPDTQYF	TGTGCAAGTAGTAAATCCGGCGCGGCAGGGCAAACCCCAGATACGCAGTATTTT
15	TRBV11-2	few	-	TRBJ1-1	CASSLGPGLFTEAFF	TGTGCCAGCAGCTTAGGCCCCGGCCTTTTCACTGAAGCTTTCTTT
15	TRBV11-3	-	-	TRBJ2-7	CASSVAEGAHNEQYF	TGTGCCAGCAGCGTGGCGGAGGGGGCGCACAACGAGCAGTACTTC
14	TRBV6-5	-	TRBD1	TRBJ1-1	CASSHRGGGTEAFF	TGTGCCAGCAGCCACCGAGGGGGCGGCACTGAAGCTTTCTTT
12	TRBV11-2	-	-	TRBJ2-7	CASSTTGYEQYF	TGTGCCAGCAGTACCACAGGTTACGAGCAGTACTTC
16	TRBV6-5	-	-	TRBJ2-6	CASSYSRFSGANVLTF	TGTGCCAGCAGTTACTCTCGGTTCTCTGGGGCCAACGTCCTGACTTTC
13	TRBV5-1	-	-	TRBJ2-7	CASSRTASGEQYF	TGCGCCAGCAGCCGGACAGCCTCAGGCGAGCAGTACTTC
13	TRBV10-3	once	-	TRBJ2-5	CAARAGGEETQYF	TGTGCCGCCAGAGCCGGAGGGGAAGAGACCCAGTACTTC
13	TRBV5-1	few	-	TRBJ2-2	CASSLGDTGELFF	TGCGCCAGCAGCTTGGGTGACACCGGGGAGCTGTTTTTT
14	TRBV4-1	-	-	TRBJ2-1	CASSLSRVDNEQFF	TGCGCCAGCAGCCTTTCCAGGGTAGACAATGAGCAGTTCTTC
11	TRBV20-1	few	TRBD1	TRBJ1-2	CSAGDRDGYTF	TGCAGTGCAGGCGACAGGGATGGCTACACCTTC
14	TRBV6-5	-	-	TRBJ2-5	CASSYDLSQETQYF	TGTGCCAGCAGTTATGACTTGAGTCAAGAGACCCAGTACTTC
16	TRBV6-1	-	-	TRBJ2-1	CASSERYQTAYDEQFF	TGTGCCAGCAGTGAACGGTATCAGACCGCGTACGATGAGCAGTTCTTC
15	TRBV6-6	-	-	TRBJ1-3	CASSYEGSTGNTIYF	TGTGCCAGCAGTTACGAGGGTTCAACTGGAAACACCATATATTTT
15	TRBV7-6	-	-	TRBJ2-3	CASSLAGADTDTQYF	TGTGCCAGCAGCTTAGCGGGGGCCGACACAGATACGCAGTATTTT
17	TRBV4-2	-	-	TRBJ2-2	CASSQVVGSANTGELFF	TGTGCCAGCAGCCAAGTAGTAGGGAGCGCGAACACCGGGGAGCTGTTTTTT
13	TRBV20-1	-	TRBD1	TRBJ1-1	CSASGQLNTEAFF	TGCAGTGCGTCGGGACAGCTGAACACTGAAGCTTTCTTT
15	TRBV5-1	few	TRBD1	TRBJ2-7	CASSLDGTGVPEQYF	TGCGCCAGCAGCTTGGATGGGACAGGGGTCCCCGAGCAGTACTTC
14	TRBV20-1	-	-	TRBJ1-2	CSARNRESMTSYTF	TGCAGTGCTCGGAATCGGGAGTCAATGACAAGCTACACCTTC